This T cell receptor beta chain was captured in a study of shared clonotypes between healthy human individuals. Libraries were prepared by immunoSEQ multiplex PCR; TCRdb keeps only in-frame clonotypes and omits some of them. The table lists about 2,500,000 clones, approximately 90% of them singletons. This clone appeared a single time. Sequencing was carried out using naive CD4+ T cells sorted from blood. As to subset: CD45RA+ positively selected. This TCR was recovered from a man aged 18-30 years in good health.

The CDR3 DNA reads as TGTGCCAGCAGCTTGGTTGGGACAACCACCGGGGAGCTGTTTTTT. It encodes CASSLVGTTTGELFF. The gene calls are TRBV5-4 and TRBJ2-2, with D perhaps matching TRBD1 (6 bases). CDR3 length: 15 amino acids. CDR1 SGHNT and CDR2 YYREEE come from the germline V gene (reference sequence). The V gene lost 0 bases and the J gene lost 4 bases, with 10 bases spanning the gap.